The rows below give T cell receptor beta chains drawn from one sample of a study of blood T cells in healthy people across ages. MiXCR, applied by TCRdb to the 5' RACE reads, yields one record per CDR3 protein. The sample includes 650,000 to 800,000 distinct CDR3 sequences, approximately 48% of them seen just once. The specimen sequenced was blood. All receptors derive from a man between 60 and 75 years old in good health. Each CDR3 is given with its conserved first and last residue. The D gene is left open where the match is weak. The size field is filled for only some rows; it gives once, few, many or a size class.

cdr3_nt cdr3_aa j_call cdr3_length v_call clone_size d_call
TGTGCCAGCAGCCGGAGACAGGACTTGGAAAGGGAGACCCAGTACTTC CASSRRQDLERETQYF TRBJ2-5 16 TRBV7-2 NA NA
TGCGCCAGCAGCCCGGGACGAACATCCTACAATGAGCAGTTCTTC CASSPGRTSYNEQFF TRBJ2-1 15 TRBV5-1 NA NA
TGTGCCAGCAAATCCTTCGACAGGGCCAACGAGCAGTACTTC CASKSFDRANEQYF TRBJ2-7 14 TRBV2 few TRBD1
TGCGCCAGCAGCTTGGATGCGCGGGGTGGGTCCTACGAGCAGTACTTC CASSLDARGGSYEQYF TRBJ2-7 16 TRBV5-1 NA NA
TGTGCCAGCAGTGAGTACCTAAACGAGCAGTACTTC CASSEYLNEQYF TRBJ2-7 12 TRBV2 few NA
TGTGCCAGCAGCCACCGTACTGGATCTGGGGCCAACGTCCTGACTTTC CASSHRTGSGANVLTF TRBJ2-6 16 TRBV14 NA NA
TGTGCCTGGACGACAGGGTTTGGAAACACCATATATTTT CAWTTGFGNTIYF TRBJ1-3 13 TRBV30 NA TRBD1
TGTGCCAGCAACTTAGGTCAGAACACTGAAGCTTTCTTT CASNLGQNTEAFF TRBJ1-1 13 TRBV7-9 few NA
TGCAGTGCCACTGCACAGGGACGAAGACTCCTTGGGCCCCAGCATTTT CSATAQGRRLLGPQHF TRBJ1-5 16 TRBV20-1 few NA
TGTGCCAGTAAAGACAGCGCAACTAATGAAAAACTGTTTTTT CASKDSATNEKLFF TRBJ1-4 14 TRBV19 NA NA
TGCAGTGCTAGAGGTGCAGGATGGGGGACGGAGACCCAGTACTTC CSARGAGWGTETQYF TRBJ2-5 15 TRBV20-1 NA NA
TGTGCCAGCAGCTCGAGGGACCGGAACACCGGGGAGCTGTTTTTT CASSSRDRNTGELFF TRBJ2-2 15 TRBV7-8 many NA
TGTGCCAGCAGTCGCTACGAGCAGTACTTC CASSRYEQYF TRBJ2-7 10 TRBV28 many NA
TGTGCCAGCAGCACCTATAGCAATCAGCCCCAGCATTTT CASSTYSNQPQHF TRBJ1-5 13 TRBV7-2 many NA
TGTGCCAGCAGCGTAGGGGCGGGTAACGAGCAGTACTTC CASSVGAGNEQYF TRBJ2-7 13 TRBV7-9 NA NA
TGTGCCATCAGTGATTACAACTATGGCTACACCTTC CAISDYNYGYTF TRBJ1-2 12 TRBV10-3 few NA
TGTGCCAGCAGCTTAGGGGGGGCCCCCTCCTACAATGAGCAGTTCTTC CASSLGGAPSYNEQFF TRBJ2-1 16 TRBV11-2 NA NA
TGTGCCAGCAGATCCGCAGGTCCCAGAAGGCAGTACTTC CASRSAGPRRQYF TRBJ2-5 13 TRBV28 NA NA
TGTGCCAGCAGTTTGTATGGGTCTAATTCACCCCTCCACTTT CASSLYGSNSPLHF TRBJ1-6 14 TRBV27 NA NA
TGTGCCAGCGCTCGTGAGGGGGCCGGGGCCAACGTCCTGACTTTC CASAREGAGANVLTF TRBJ2-6 15 TRBV6-5 NA TRBD1
TGTGCCACAGCAGCCGGAGAGAATCAGCCCCAGCATTTT CATAAGENQPQHF TRBJ1-5 13 TRBV2 NA NA
TGTGCCAGCAGCCCAAGAGTAGCCAAAAACATTCAGTACTTC CASSPRVAKNIQYF TRBJ2-4 14 TRBV11-3 NA NA
TGTGCCAGCAGCCAAGATCATGGGCCCTCCTACGAGCAGTACTTC CASSQDHGPSYEQYF TRBJ2-7 15 TRBV3-1 few NA
TGTGCCAGCAGCTTAGTGGGGCTTGTAGATACGCAGTATTTT CASSLVGLVDTQYF TRBJ2-3 14 TRBV7-2 NA NA
TGCGCCAGCAGCCAAGATCATGGAGATAATTCACCCCTCCACTTT CASSQDHGDNSPLHF TRBJ1-6 15 TRBV4-3 NA NA
TGTGCCAGCAGCCGCGGACTAGCGGGGGATTCCCGCGAGCAGTACTTC CASSRGLAGDSREQYF TRBJ2-7 16 TRBV6-2/TRBV6-3 few TRBD2
TGTGCCAGCAGCCCTACCGGGGCAGGGTTAAACGAGCAGTACTTC CASSPTGAGLNEQYF TRBJ2-7 15 TRBV7-3 NA NA
TGCAGCGTAGGCGCAAACCCAACTAATGAAAAACTGTTTTTT CSVGANPTNEKLFF TRBJ1-4 14 TRBV29-1 few NA
TGTGCCAGCAGCTTAGGGGCGATGACTGAAGCTTTCTTT CASSLGAMTEAFF TRBJ1-1 13 TRBV7-9 few NA
TGCAGTGCTAGAGACCCCTCCTACGAGCAGTACTTC CSARDPSYEQYF TRBJ2-7 12 TRBV20-1 few NA
TGCAGTGCTAGGGGGACAGAGCATTCACCCCTCCACTTT CSARGTEHSPLHF TRBJ1-6 13 TRBV20-1 few TRBD1
TGTGCCAGCAGCCCGGAAGACAGGGTAGAAGAGACCCAGTACTTC CASSPEDRVEETQYF TRBJ2-5 15 TRBV9 NA TRBD1
TGTGCCATCAGCAATCAACAGGGCCCTGGGGCCAACGTCCTGACTTTC CAISNQQGPGANVLTF TRBJ2-6 16 TRBV10-3 NA NA
TGTACCAGCAGTTACCTCAGCGGGGAGCAGTCTCACGAGCAGTACTTC CTSSYLSGEQSHEQYF TRBJ2-7 16 TRBV6-2/TRBV6-3 NA TRBD2
TGCAGCGGTGACGCGGCAGACTCCTACAATGAGCAGTTCTTC CSGDAADSYNEQFF TRBJ2-1 14 TRBV29-1 many NA
TGTGCCAGCAGCCTACGACTAGCGGGGGGATTAAGCTCCTACAATGAGCAGTTCTTC CASSLRLAGGLSSYNEQFF TRBJ2-1 19 TRBV7-2 few TRBD2
TGCAGCGTGAGAGACAGGGGAAACTACAATGAGCAGTTCTTC CSVRDRGNYNEQFF TRBJ2-1 14 TRBV29-1 many TRBD1
TGCAGTGCTAGTGGGACAGCCTCCCTACTTTCCTACAATGAGCAGTTCTTC CSASGTASLLSYNEQFF TRBJ2-1 17 TRBV20-1 few TRBD1
TGTGCCAGCAGCTGGAGTAGGACAGGGGGCAGGGGAGCCGAAGCTTTCTTT CASSWSRTGGRGAEAFF TRBJ1-1 17 TRBV7-3 NA TRBD1
TGTGCCAGCAGCTCAGGCCGGATTTCCGGGGAGCTGTTTTTT CASSSGRISGELFF TRBJ2-2 14 TRBV7-2 few NA
TGTGCCACCAGCGGGGAAAGGGGTCTTAATGAAAAACTGTTTTTT CATSGERGLNEKLFF TRBJ1-4 15 TRBV15 once NA
TGCGCCAGCAGCGCCTCGGGCTCGTTGTGCGAGCAGTACTTC CASSASGSLCEQYF TRBJ2-7 14 TRBV5-1 few NA
TGTGCCAGCAGCTTAGGCAGGGGAACGGCCCTAGCCAAAAACATTCAGTACTTC CASSLGRGTALAKNIQYF TRBJ2-4 18 TRBV7-2 few NA
TGTGCCAGCATGGGGCCTTATGGCTACACCTTC CASMGPYGYTF TRBJ1-2 11 TRBV12-3/TRBV12-4 NA NA
TGTGCCAGCAGCCTCCGCCGAGTCCCAGATACGCAGTATTTT CASSLRRVPDTQYF TRBJ2-3 14 TRBV14 NA NA
TGTGCCAGCAGCCACGGATCTGAAGCTTTCTTT CASSHGSEAFF TRBJ1-1 11 TRBV7-8 few NA
TGTGCCAGCAGCGTAGGGACGCTCGCGGGACACCTTAGGGAGGCCCAGTACTTC CASSVGTLAGHLREAQYF TRBJ2-5 18 TRBV9 NA NA
TGCGCCAGCAGCCAAGATATGGGTTTTACGCAGTATTTT CASSQDMGFTQYF TRBJ2-3 13 TRBV4-3 NA NA
TGTGCCAGCAGTTACCAGGGACAGGGTTCCTACGAGCAGTACTTC CASSYQGQGSYEQYF TRBJ2-7 15 TRBV6-6 NA TRBD1
TGTGCCAGCAGAACCGGGACAGGGGCTTCCTACGAGCAGTACTTC CASRTGTGASYEQYF TRBJ2-7 15 TRBV6-2/TRBV6-3 NA TRBD1
TGCAGTGCCGTGAGAGGGGGCAAGAACAATGAGCAGTTCTTC CSAVRGGKNNEQFF TRBJ2-1 14 TRBV20-1 NA TRBD1
TGTGCCAGCAGCCCCAGGCTATCCGGGGAGCTGTTTTTT CASSPRLSGELFF TRBJ2-2 13 TRBV7-2 NA NA
TGTGCCAGCAGAGAAGACAGGGGGGGGGATCAGCCCCAGCATTTT CASREDRGGDQPQHF TRBJ1-5 15 TRBV2 NA TRBD1
TGTGCCAGCAGCTTTCCGGACCAAGGAGGGCCGGATACGCAGTATTTT CASSFPDQGGPDTQYF TRBJ2-3 16 TRBV5-6 few NA
TGTGCCAGCAGCCTTTACTCCACTGCAACTAATGAAAAACTGTTTTTT CASSLYSTATNEKLFF TRBJ1-4 16 TRBV7-9 NA NA
TGCGCCAGCAGCCCCGGGGGGGGAGCAACTAATGAAAAACTGTTTTTT CASSPGGGATNEKLFF TRBJ1-4 16 TRBV5-1 many NA
TGTGCCAGCAGATGGAAAGGGGCAATGAACACTGAAGCTTTCTTT CASRWKGAMNTEAFF TRBJ1-1 15 TRBV13 NA NA